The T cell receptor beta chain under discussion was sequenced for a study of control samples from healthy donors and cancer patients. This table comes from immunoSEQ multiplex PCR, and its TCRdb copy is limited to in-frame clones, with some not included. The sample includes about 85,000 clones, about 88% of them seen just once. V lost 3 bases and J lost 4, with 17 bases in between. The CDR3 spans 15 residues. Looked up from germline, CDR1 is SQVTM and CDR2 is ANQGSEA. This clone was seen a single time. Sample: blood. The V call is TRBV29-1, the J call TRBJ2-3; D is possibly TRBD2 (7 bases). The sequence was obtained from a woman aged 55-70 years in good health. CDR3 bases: TGCAGCGTTGACCGGGGGGCCATTCTCGCAGATACGCAGTATTTT. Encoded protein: CSVDRGAILADTQYF.